This is a list of T cell receptor beta chains from one sample in a study of blood T cells in healthy people across ages. TCRdb called the 5' RACE reads again in MiXCR, with one record for every CDR3 protein. The data show about 780,000 distinct CDR3 sequences, around 50% seen once. Sequenced material: blood. The receptors derive from an elderly man in good health. The conserved cysteine and the conserved F or W are not part of the CDR3 here. The order of the fields is V gene, CDR3 length, J gene, CDR3 protein.

TRBV7-2	13	TRBJ1-1	ASSLDVAMNTEAF
TRBV3-1	15	TRBJ2-1	ASSLSGLVSGYNEQF
TRBV12-3/TRBV12-4	12	TRBJ1-1	ASSPPAPLTEAF
TRBV4-2	11	.	ASSQLGDETQY
TRBV7-9	14	TRBJ2-1	ASSLALGQPYNEQF
TRBV2	13	TRBJ1-2	ASSEGSGVRYGYT
TRBV12-3/TRBV12-4	12	.	ASSPSTVLREQY
TRBV7-9	13	TRBJ1-1	ASSPPGLFNTEAF
TRBV25-1	12	TRBJ2-1	ARIIGRGINEQF
TRBV7-8	16	TRBJ2-5	AGSFRAGTRGSQETQY
TRBV11-1	12	TRBJ2-3	ASSWASWEDTQY
TRBV6-5	11	TRBJ2-5	ASSGGIRETQY
TRBV20-1	14	TRBJ2-7	SARGLVSLATREQY
TRBV29-1	11	TRBJ2-3	SVDASSTDTQY
TRBV5-4	12	TRBJ2-5	ASSFEEVQETQY
TRBV5-1	12	TRBJ2-1	ASSWGAAGNEQF
TRBV6-4	15	TRBJ2-1	ASSETLTGAQHNEQF
TRBV20-1	10	TRBJ1-2	SASDRFYGYT
TRBV20-1	13	TRBJ2-1	SASRTSGYPNEQF
TRBV20-1	12	TRBJ2-7	SVRGGASSYEQY
TRBV7-7	13	TRBJ2-1	ASSLGDGFYNEQF
TRBV27	10	TRBJ1-6	ASSRWGSPLH
TRBV20-1	12	TRBJ1-1	GARGEGMFTEAF
TRBV4-2	12	TRBJ2-7	ASSHRGNSYEQY
TRBV28	14	TRBJ2-1	ASSLLAGGTYNEQF
TRBV7-9	14	TRBJ2-7	ASSLGPSGISYEQY
TRBV21-1	17	TRBJ2-7	ASSKVRLFFARDGSEQY
TRBV7-8	13	TRBJ2-7	ASSGRTSGLSEQY
TRBV7-7	12	TRBJ2-7	ASSPQAGALEQY
TRBV29-1	16	TRBJ2-3	SVEEPRFDTRGTDTQY
TRBV12-3/TRBV12-4	9	TRBJ2-3	ASKDTDTQY
TRBV14	11	TRBJ2-1	ASSRGENNEQF
TRBV6-1	12	TRBJ1-1	VSKYRQANTEAF
TRBV3-1	13	TRBJ2-6	ASSQAGVGANVLT
TRBV25-1	12	TRBJ1-1	ASSASRGNTEAF
TRBV20-1	12	TRBJ1-6	SARVGQQNSPLH
TRBV7-9	12	TRBJ2-1	ASSLGAFSNEQF
TRBV10-3	14	TRBJ2-7	AISELGGGRSYEQY
TRBV2	11	TRBJ2-3	ATQGSLTDTQY
TRBV12-5	11	TRBJ1-2	ASGLVGAYGYT
TRBV4-2	16	TRBJ1-4	ASSQDRFGEATNEKLF
TRBV19	14	TRBJ2-7	ASSIDLGKSSYEQY
TRBV10-3	17	TRBJ2-7	AISDPSGLAGGHSYEQY
TRBV20-1	12	TRBJ1-2	SASGQGAQYGYT
TRBV20-1	12	TRBJ2-5	SARDSRGSNEQY